What follows is one T cell receptor (beta chain) and its context. Its antigen is unknown. The sample is drawn from a study of cytomegalovirus exposure and HLA in healthy donors. Study observations and caveats: In a later analysis, V- and J-gene trimming of beta chains associated with a DCLRE1C missense variant, replicated independently.

Germline loops: CDR1 SGDLS, CDR2 YYNGEE. V lost 0 bases and J lost 4, with 9 bases in between. The CDR3 extends over 14 amino acids. The PCR had 60 Vbeta and 13 Jbeta primers. Assay used: immunoSEQ multiplex PCR; TCRdb lists only in-frame clones, some missing. The sample holds about 150,000 clones, more than 60% seen once. The specimen was PBMCs. The chain employs TRBV9 and TRBJ2-3; D unclear. This TCR was sampled from a man aged 25-45 years in good health and CMV-seropositive. The CDR3 DNA reads as TGTGCCAGCAGCGTAGGCCAGTCCCCAGATACGCAGTATTTT. Protein sequence: CASSVGQSPDTQYF.